The TCR beta chain described here comes from a study of cytomegalovirus exposure and HLA in healthy donors (dated by TCRdb to the late 2010s). As for the study more broadly: According to an earlier analysis of 587 of the donors, about 190 million T cells yielded roughly 100 million unique TCR beta sequences and about 300 Gb of sequence data. An early release covering 500 to 750 HLA-typed donors comprised approximately 290 gigabases of sequencing data and approximately 80 million unique TCR sequences. Four to six DR-DQ haplotypes were handled as single units for association and clustering, since linkage in the cohort was strong. The genetic ancestry cluster associated with self-reported Caucasian donors included around 76% of the roughly 410 genotyped donors. To predict cytomegalovirus infection status, the study combined high-throughput TCR immunosequencing, statistical association of individual TCRs with disease status, and machine learning. The later analysis used no new phenotypic data to find candidate immune exposures, relying instead on TCR beta sequences and their occurrence across donors. HLA typing included class I and class II loci at four-digit resolution. Besides the first cohort of some 670 subjects, a separate validation cohort made up of over 100 different subjects was used. Alongside the repertoire data, information on donor age, sex, ethnicity and CMV serostatus was compiled. An earlier analysis of 587 of the donors applied high-throughput TCR beta sequencing to assess whether each TCR beta V gene segment acted as functional or pseudogenic. The number of typed donors differed by locus: about 620-640 for A, B, C, DRB1 and DQB1; approximately 530 for DQA1; around 610 for DPA1; and roughly 490 for DPB1. A later analysis re-analyzed previously published TCR beta repertoires from roughly 690 donors and added high-resolution HLA genotyping to study TCR occurrence patterns. The aim of the study was to test whether cataloging public T cell receptors could identify signatures of past pathogen exposure. The T cell repertoires of 666 subjects were profiled by immunosequencing and related to cytomegalovirus serostatus. On average, 235,054 unique TCR beta nucleotide sequences were sequenced per donor among 300 to 500 genotyped donors of the cohort, with roughly 19% of those sequences being non-productive. All discovery cohort repertoires had been generated using a single sequencing platform. A later genetic analysis used genome-wide SNP genotypes for about three fifths of the 666 donors, treating that subset as a discovery cohort.

Library preparation was by the immunoSEQ multiplex PCR assay. The multiplex PCR relied on a mix of 60 forward primers for TCR Vbeta segments and 13 reverse primers for TCR Jbeta segments. The CDR3 region of rearranged TCR beta genes was amplified from genomic DNA with a multiplex PCR assay. The amplified TCR beta libraries were sequenced on the Illumina HiSeq System as 87-base-pair reads. The paper's processing steps were these. Across the roughly 700 repertoires, a later analysis counted tens of millions of unique TCR beta chains, 9 million to 14 million of which were shared by at least two donors. To remove PCR and sequencing errors, raw reads were error-corrected and collapsed into unique sequences using a nearest-neighbor algorithm that merged closely related sequences. V, D and J gene segments were assigned by aligning CDR3 sequences to IMGT reference sequences. For a sequence to be retained, a match of at least six nucleotides was required to both a V gene segment and a J gene segment. Rearrangements were called productive when the CDR3 lacked stop codons and stayed in frame with V and J; all others were non-productive. Following IMGT convention, CDR3 was defined as the stretch from the second conserved V-encoded cysteine to the conserved J-encoded phenylalanine. Sequences without an unambiguous match to a single V gene segment were excluded from the earlier analysis of several hundred of the donors. In an earlier analysis of roughly 500 of the donors, V segments were called functional above 56.7% productive rearrangements and were called segregating when the between-donor standard deviation exceeded 5%. To diagnose cytomegalovirus status from the catalog of TCR beta chain sequences, a statistical classification framework was built. A later analysis assigned V and J genes by comparing TCR nucleotide sequences with IMGT/GENE-DB human TR gene sequences. A later analysis assigned CDR3 sequences and most-parsimonious VDJ recombination scenarios with the TCRdist pipeline. A later analysis defined each TCR beta chain by its CDR3 amino acid sequence plus V-gene family, and excluded reads lacking a unique V-gene family. As a way to deal with suspected cross-contamination and a sequencing artifact, a later analysis dropped approximately 570 nucleotide sequences that were highly shared and had low generation probability. In a later analysis, a clonal expansion index for each public chain was calculated from normalized within-repertoire ranks of inferred template counts. In a later analysis, generation probabilities were computed with a VDJ recombination model fitted to out-of-frame rearrangements, and the resulting probabilities were checked against IGoR. A later analysis scored TCR-TCR, TCR-HLA and TCR-CMV co-occurrence with hypergeometric tests, applying a repertoire-size bias correction to TCR pairs. To estimate false discovery rates, a later analysis permuted the HLA or CMV assignments 20 times. In a later analysis, co-occurring TCRs were grouped using DBSCAN, with TCRdist sequence similarity added in when clustering inside HLA-allele-positive subsets. Co-occurrence clustering excluded repertoires with fewer than 30,000 or more than 120,000 public chains, plus five with anomalous nucleotide sharing. Sourced from immuneACCESS, this table was stored by TCRdb with only in-frame sequences that have V and J called. A share of the clones is absent; for the studies checked, an unresolved V gene accounts for under half, and the remainder has no known explanation. That table furnishes V, J and clone size, whereas the DNA furnished D and trimming. For this sample there are some 200,000 clones; roughly 78% appear just once. Roughly 0.7% of the sample lies in the top ten.

The paper as a whole reports these results and caveats: A later analysis found that most CMV-associated TCR beta chains appeared HLA-restricted, with HLA associations seemingly driven largely by CMV exposure. The classifier was reported to diagnose cytomegalovirus status with high specificity and sensitivity in both the original cohort and the validation cohort. In a later analysis, some 17,000 TCR beta sequences were associated with specific HLA alleles at a false discovery rate of 0.05. An association between a missense DCLRE1C variant and V-gene and J-gene trimming of TCR beta chains was found in a later genetic analysis and replicated in an independent cohort. A further reported finding was that TCR beta sequences accurately predicted the HLA-A and HLA-B alleles for most subjects in the first cohort. According to the authors, the approach could potentially be generalized to other disease states and immunological phenotypes. In a later analysis, TCR association rates were found to vary across HLA loci, with the most associated TCRs seen for DRB1 alleles and the fewest for HLA-C alleles. Because some donors lacked HLA typing at each locus, the association tests relied only on the typed subset. The cohort was sequenced for TCR beta chains only, and without alpha or paired-chain data the features that could be detected were limited. CMV serostatus was the only immune exposure information available for the cohort. Because counts were too low, more than 15 rarely observed V segments, including chromosome 9 orphons, were left out of the earlier analysis of about 620 of the donors. The study gave a list of under 200 TCR beta chains associated with cytomegalovirus. Three of the identified cytomegalovirus-associated TCR beta chains were confirmed in vitro to be specific for cytomegalovirus antigens. Compared with the approximately 670-donor mean, donors in an Asian-associated ancestry cluster had fewer N-insertions in productive TCRs, according to a later genetic analysis. A cluster of highly shared sequence variants was judged likely to be a technical artifact of the sequencing pipeline. When HLA alleles, especially DR and DQ, strongly co-occurred, TCR associations were difficult to assign to individual alleles. In an earlier analysis of some 500 of the donors, most TCR beta V segments appeared in productive rearrangements about 90% or about 30% of the time, broadly matching IMGT annotations. Linkage disequilibrium might explain the correlated functional status among segregating V segments, but an unknown experimental factor could not be ruled out. Compared with equally common non-associated chains, HLA-associated TCR beta chains in a later analysis were more clonally expanded and had lower generation probabilities. Presence/absence analyses assumed roughly uniform sequencing depth across donors, an assumption that may not hold. Some IMGT-functional V segments, including TRBV6-2 and TRBV6-3, could not be distinguished by the 87-base-pair reads and were therefore excluded. While some public TCRs were present in many individuals, most TCR sequences turned up only very rarely across donors. A later analysis reported that several top co-occurrence clusters appeared linked to parvovirus B19, influenza, CMV and Epstein-Barr virus.

Looking up the germline V gene yields CDR1 SGHRS and CDR2 YFSETQ. At the junction V is shortened by 2 bases and J by 7 bases; bases outside the gene matches: 9. Its CDR3 holds 15 amino acids, cysteine through phenylalanine. Only the CDR3 portion is preserved as DNA: 45 bases, with reading frame beginning at the first base. This clone came up once. Its recognized antigen is unknown. No base qualities exist here, and no much larger clone lies one base off it. In total, over 600 healthy bone marrow donors made up the cohort. At the time of sampling, every cohort member was nominally healthy, though immune exposures that went unrecorded were likely present. The donor was CMV seronegative and belonged to the group of over 350 seronegative cohort members. A peripheral blood sample was provided by each donor, and peripheral blood mononuclear cells were used for TCR beta sequencing. The Qiagen DNeasy Blood Extraction Kit was used to extract genomic DNA from the blood cell samples.

Source material: PBMCs. This TCR was sampled from a boy aged 5-17 years in good health and CMV-seronegative. The rearrangement joined TRBV5-1 to TRBJ2-1, and 7 junctional nucleotides match TRBD1. The CDR3 region has the sequence CASSFEGALGNEQFF. The nucleotides are TGCGCCAGCAGCTTCGAGGGGGCCTTGGGGAATGAGCAGTTCTTC.